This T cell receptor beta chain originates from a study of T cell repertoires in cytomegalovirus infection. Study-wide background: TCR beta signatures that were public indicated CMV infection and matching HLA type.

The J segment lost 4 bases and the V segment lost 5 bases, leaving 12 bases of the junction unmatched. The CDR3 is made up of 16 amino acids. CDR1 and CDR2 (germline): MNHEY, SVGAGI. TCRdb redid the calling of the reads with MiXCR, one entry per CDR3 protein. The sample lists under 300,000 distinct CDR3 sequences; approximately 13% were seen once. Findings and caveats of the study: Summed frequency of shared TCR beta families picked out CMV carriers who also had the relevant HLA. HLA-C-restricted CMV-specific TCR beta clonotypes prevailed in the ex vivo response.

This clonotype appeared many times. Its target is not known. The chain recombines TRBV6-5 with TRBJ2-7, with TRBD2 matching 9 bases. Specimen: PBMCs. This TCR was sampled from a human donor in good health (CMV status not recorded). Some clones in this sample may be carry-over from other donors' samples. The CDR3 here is CASSPGWGSGGYEQYF. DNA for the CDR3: TGTGCCAGCAGTCCAGGCTGGGGTAGCGGGGGATACGAGCAGTACTTC.